This paragraph reports one TCR beta chain. Its target is unknown. This CDR3 region has 15 residues. Germline assignment: CDR1 SGHRS and CDR2 YFSETQ. Trimming stripped 4 bases from V and 2 bases from J, with 13 bases between. This entry is derived from a study of PD-1 blockade in classical Hodgkin lymphoma. Study-level points and caveats: The study reported lower baseline TCR diversity in newly diagnosed patients than in healthy donors. CD4+ TCR diversity rose significantly by C4D1, and CD8+ TCR diversity did not. Diversity similar to that of newly diagnosed patients was seen at baseline in complete responders.

Every patient relapsed after autologous stem cell transplantation, and brentuximab vedotin exposure varied. Best responses fell into complete response, partial response or progressive disease. The data were produced by immunoSEQ multiplex PCR, yet TCRdb's version contains in-frame clones alone and is incomplete. The sample consists of more than 15,000 clones, 86% of them appearing once. The V call is TRBV5-1, the J call TRBJ2-1; D is perhaps TRBD1 (6 bases). The source is a human donor with classical Hodgkin lymphoma. The sample here was peripheral blood mononuclear cells (PBMCs), taken before the second cycle of nivolumab. The CDR3 sequence: CASSPETGTYNEQFF. CDR3 nucleotides: TGCGCCAGCAGCCCGGAGACAGGAACCTACAATGAGCAGTTCTTC.